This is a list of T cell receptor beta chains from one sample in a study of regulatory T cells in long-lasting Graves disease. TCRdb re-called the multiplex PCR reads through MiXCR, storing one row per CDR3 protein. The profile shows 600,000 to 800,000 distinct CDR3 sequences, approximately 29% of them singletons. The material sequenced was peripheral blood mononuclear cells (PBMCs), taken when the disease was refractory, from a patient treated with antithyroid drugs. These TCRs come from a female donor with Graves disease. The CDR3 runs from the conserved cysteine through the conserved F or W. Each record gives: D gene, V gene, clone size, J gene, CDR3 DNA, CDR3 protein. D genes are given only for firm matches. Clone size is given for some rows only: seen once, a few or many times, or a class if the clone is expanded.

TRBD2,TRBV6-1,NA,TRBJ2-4,TGTGCCACCCTGGCGGGAGGGCATCACATTCAGTACTTC,CATLAGGHHIQYF
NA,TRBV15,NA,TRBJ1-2,TGTGCCACCAGCAGGCCGGGGGGAGGCTACACCTTC,CATSRPGGGYTF
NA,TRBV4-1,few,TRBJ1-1,TGCGCCAGCAGCCAATCGACAATGCGGGCTTTCTTT,CASSQSTMRAFF
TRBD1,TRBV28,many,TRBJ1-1,TGTGCCAGCAGTTTTGGAGGACAGGGACGGAACACTGAAGCTTTCTTT,CASSFGGQGRNTEAFF
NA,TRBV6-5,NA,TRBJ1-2,TGTGCCAGCAGTCACTCATGGGCAGTCGCTAACTATGGCTACACCTTC,CASSHSWAVANYGYTF
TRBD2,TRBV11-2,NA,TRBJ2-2,TGTGCCAGCACCGGGACTAGCGGGTCCCCCACCGGGGAGCTGTTTTTT,CASTGTSGSPTGELFF
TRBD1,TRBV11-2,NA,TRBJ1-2,TGTGCCAGCAGCCAGGGGACAGGGGGCGCGAACTATGGCTACACCTTC,CASSQGTGGANYGYTF
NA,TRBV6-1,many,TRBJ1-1,TGTGCCAGCAGTCCTGCGGTTGGACACGGGAATGGCGCAGCTTTCTTT,CASSPAVGHGNGAAFF
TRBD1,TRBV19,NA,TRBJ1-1,TGTGCCAGTAGTTCAAATACAGGGGGCCAGCCTGAAGCTTTCTTT,CASSSNTGGQPEAFF
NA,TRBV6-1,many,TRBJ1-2,TGTGCCAGCAGGGCGGGACAAACCTATGGCTACACCTTC,CASRAGQTYGYTF
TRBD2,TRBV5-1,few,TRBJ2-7,TGCGCCAGCAGCTTGTTTAGCGGGGGATCCTACGAGCAGTACTTC,CASSLFSGGSYEQYF
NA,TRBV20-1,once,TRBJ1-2,TGCAGTGCTAGAGATCCCTCCTTTGCACAGCGATTCTATGGCTACACCTTC,CSARDPSFAQRFYGYTF
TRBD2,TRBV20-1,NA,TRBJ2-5,TGCAGTGCTAGAGGGGCAACACTAGCGGGAGGTGGGAGACAAGAGACCCAGTACTTC,CSARGATLAGGGRQETQYF
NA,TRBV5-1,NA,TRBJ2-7,TGCGCCAGCAGCTTGGAGTCGGGACCCGGGGTCTCCTACGAGCAGTACTTC,CASSLESGPGVSYEQYF
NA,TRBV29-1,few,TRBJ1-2,TGCAGCGTTGCGGCGCCATATGGCTACACCTTC,CSVAAPYGYTF
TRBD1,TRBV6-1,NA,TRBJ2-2,TGTGCCAGCAGCAAGTGGACAGGGAACACCGGGGAGCTGTTTTTT,CASSKWTGNTGELFF
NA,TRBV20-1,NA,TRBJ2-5,TGCAGTGCTTCAAGAGGGACTCATAAACAGGAGACCCAGTACTTC,CSASRGTHKQETQYF
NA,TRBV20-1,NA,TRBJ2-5,TGCAGTGCTAAGCCCCGGTGGGAGAGGAACCAAGAGACCCAGTACTTC,CSAKPRWERNQETQYF
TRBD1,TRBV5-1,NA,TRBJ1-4,TGCGCCAGCAGCTTGGCGCAGGGGGCAAAGGAATTCGCAACTAATGAAAAACTGTTTTTT,CASSLAQGAKEFATNEKLFF
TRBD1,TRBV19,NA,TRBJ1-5,TGTGCCAGTATGCCGACAGGGATTAATCAGCCCCAGCATTTT,CASMPTGINQPQHF
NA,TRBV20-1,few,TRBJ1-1,TGCAGTGCTAGAGATTATGAGAGGGGCCACCCTGAAGCTTTCTTT,CSARDYERGHPEAFF
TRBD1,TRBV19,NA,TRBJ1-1,TGTGCCAGTAGTAGAAATCCGGGACAGAGGAACACTGAAGCTTTCTTT,CASSRNPGQRNTEAFF
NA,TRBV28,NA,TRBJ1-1,TGTGCCAACAGTTTGTCCAGGGTCAACACTGAAGCTTTCTTT,CANSLSRVNTEAFF
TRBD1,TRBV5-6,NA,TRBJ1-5,TGTGCCAGCAGCTTGGCCGGGACAGGGGATCAGCCCCAGCATTTT,CASSLAGTGDQPQHF
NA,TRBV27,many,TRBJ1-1,TGTGCCAGCAGTTTTCAGATGAACACTGAAGCTTTCTTT,CASSFQMNTEAFF
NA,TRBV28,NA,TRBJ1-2,TGTGCCAGCAGTTTCCAAACCTCCGGGACAAACTTCTATGGCTACACCTTC,CASSFQTSGTNFYGYTF
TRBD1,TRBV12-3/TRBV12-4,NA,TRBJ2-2,TGTGCCAGCAGGCGGACAGGGACGGGAAGAGTCACCGGGGAGCTGTTTTTT,CASRRTGTGRVTGELFF
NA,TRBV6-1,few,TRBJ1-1,TGTGCCAGCATCCCACCAAGAGGGGGGAATGCTTTCTTT,CASIPPRGGNAFF
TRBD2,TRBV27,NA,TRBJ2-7,TGTGCCAGCAGATCTGGGACTAGCGGTGGAATCGGGTCCTACGAGCAGTACTTC,CASRSGTSGGIGSYEQYF
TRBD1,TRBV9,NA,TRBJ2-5,TGTGCCAGCAGCGTAGAGACAGGGGGCCTCCAAGAGACCCAGTACTTC,CASSVETGGLQETQYF
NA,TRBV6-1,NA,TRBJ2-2,TGTGCCAGCAGTGAAGGCCCAAACACCGGGGAGCTGTTTTTT,CASSEGPNTGELFF
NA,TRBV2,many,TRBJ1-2,TGTGCCAGCAGGGATCCTATGGCAGGGAACTATGGCTACACCTTC,CASRDPMAGNYGYTF
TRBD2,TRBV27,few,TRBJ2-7,TGTGCCAGCAGTACAATAGCGGGAGAGCGGTACGAGCAGTACTTC,CASSTIAGERYEQYF
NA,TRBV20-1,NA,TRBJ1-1,TGCAGTGCTAGCCCCTGGGGGGCCCTAATGAACACTGAAGCTTTCTTT,CSASPWGALMNTEAFF
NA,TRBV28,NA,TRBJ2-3,TGTGCCAGCAGTTCGAGGGGCAGGAGTAGGGATACGCAGTATTTT,CASSSRGRSRDTQYF
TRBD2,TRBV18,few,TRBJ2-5,TGTGCCAGCACCTCCCTAGCGGGACACCAAGAGACCCAGTACTTC,CASTSLAGHQETQYF
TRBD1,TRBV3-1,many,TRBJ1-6,TGTGCCAGCAGCCAGGCGGCAGGGGGCGGTTCACCCCTCCACTTT,CASSQAAGGGSPLHF
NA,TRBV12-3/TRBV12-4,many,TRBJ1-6,TGTGCCAGCAGTCCCGGGACCTATTCACCCCTCCACTTT,CASSPGTYSPLHF
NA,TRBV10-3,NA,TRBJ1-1,TGTGCCATCAGTGCAGCGGGACGGCAGAACACTGAAGCTTTCTTT,CAISAAGRQNTEAFF
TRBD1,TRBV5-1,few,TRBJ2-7,TGCGCCAGCAGCTTTGACAGGGGCCGCTCCTACGAGCAGTACTTC,CASSFDRGRSYEQYF
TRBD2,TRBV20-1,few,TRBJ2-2,TGCAGTGCGGACTCCGGGACTAGCGTACCCGGGGAGCTGTTTTTT,CSADSGTSVPGELFF
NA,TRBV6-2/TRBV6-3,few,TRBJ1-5,TGTGCCAGCAGTGGCTACAGGGCCGTCAATCAGCCCCAGCATTTT,CASSGYRAVNQPQHF
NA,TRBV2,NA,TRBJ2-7,TGTGCCAGCAGTGAAGAGTGGGAGCGAGCCTACGAGCAGTACTTC,CASSEEWERAYEQYF
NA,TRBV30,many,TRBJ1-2,TGTGCCTGGAGTGTAGCGGACTATGGCTACACCTTC,CAWSVADYGYTF
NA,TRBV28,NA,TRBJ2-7,TGTGCCAGCAGTCCCCATTGGGCAGATCCCAACGAGCAGTACTTC,CASSPHWADPNEQYF
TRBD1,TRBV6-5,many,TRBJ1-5,TGTGCCAGCAGTTCAGGGGGGAGAAGTCAGCCCCAGCATTTT,CASSSGGRSQPQHF
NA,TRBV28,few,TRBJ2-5,TGTGCCAGCAGTGGGACCGGGACGGGCGGGGAGACCCAGTACTTC,CASSGTGTGGETQYF
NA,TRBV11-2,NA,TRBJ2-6,TGTGCCAGCAGGATGTCTGGGGCCAACGTCCTGACTTTC,CASRMSGANVLTF
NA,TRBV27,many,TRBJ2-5,TGTGCCAGCAGTCCCCCAGGCCCTGTCCAAGAGACCCAGTACTTC,CASSPPGPVQETQYF
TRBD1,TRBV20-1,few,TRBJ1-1,TGCAGTGCTAGAGACGCGGGACAGGGAGGGACTGAAGCTTTCTTT,CSARDAGQGGTEAFF
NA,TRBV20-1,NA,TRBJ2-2,TGCAGTGCTAGAGGGCGGGACTCCTTGGCCGGGGAGCTGTTTTTT,CSARGRDSLAGELFF
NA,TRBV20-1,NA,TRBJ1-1,TGCAGTGCTGACACAACAGAATACACTGAAGCTTTCTTT,CSADTTEYTEAFF
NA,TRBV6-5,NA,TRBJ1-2,TGTGCCAGCAGTTACGTGAACGGGTATGGCTGCACCTTC,CASSYVNGYGCTF
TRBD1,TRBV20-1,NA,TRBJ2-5,TGCAGTGTCCACAACTCCGGGACAGGGGGGTCAGAGACCCAGTACTTC,CSVHNSGTGGSETQYF